This T cell receptor beta chain was captured by sequencing in a study of cytomegalovirus exposure and HLA in healthy donors (TCRdb year 2017). Regarding the study in general: According to a later analysis, one platform produced both the 100 to 150 validation repertoires and the approximately 660 repertoires of the first cohort. Along with the roughly 670-subject first cohort, a separate validation cohort of approximately 110 different subjects was used. The aim of the study was to test whether cataloging public T cell receptors could identify signatures of past pathogen exposure. The study combined high-throughput TCR immunosequencing, statistical association of individual TCRs with disease status, and machine learning to predict cytomegalovirus infection status. General conclusions and limits of the study: In a later analysis, TCRs clustered in the first cohort were found to also tend to co-occur in the roughly 120 validation repertoires, with 94% of cluster scores above 0. While some public TCRs were present in many individuals, most TCR sequences turned up only very rarely across donors. In the study, around 150 TCR beta chains were listed as associated with cytomegalovirus. A few of the identified cytomegalovirus-associated TCR beta chains were confirmed in vitro to be specific for cytomegalovirus antigens. It was suggested by the authors that the approach could potentially be generalized to other disease states and immunological phenotypes. All 120 or so repertoires were used to score co-occurrence in the validation cohort in a later analysis, because that analysis had no HLA typing for the cohort. In both the original and validation cohorts, the classifier was reported to diagnose cytomegalovirus status with high specificity and sensitivity.

The donors were included in the validation cohort of 130 or so subjects, a group kept apart from the roughly 700-subject first cohort. V and J are truncated by 6 bases and 7 bases respectively, leaving an intervening sequence of 22 bases. CDR1 and CDR2 (MNHEY, SMNVEV) derive from the germline V gene (reference sequence). Reading from cysteine to phenylalanine, the CDR3 counts 16 amino acids. CDR3 DNA only is kept here, 48 bases in frame from base 1. Comment on this clone: Its specific antigen is unknown. The record has no base qualities; no much larger clone is one base away.

The library was obtained by the immunoSEQ multiplex PCR assay. The source study handled its data this way. To diagnose cytomegalovirus status from the catalog of TCR beta chain sequences, a statistical classification framework was built. TCRdb mirrors the immuneACCESS table, restricted to in-frame sequences. Some clones are absent from its copies; in checked studies, under half trace to an unresolved V gene, and the reason for the others is unknown. D and trimming were read from the DNA, whereas the V and J calls and clone size are those reported in that table. This sample comprises 250,000 to 400,000 clones, roughly nine tenths of them detected only once. Over 1% of the sample is in the top ten clones.

The sequencing sample was made of PBMCs. The receptor chain draws on TRBV27 and TRBJ2-1; the D call is tentative, TRBD1 or TRBD2, as each matches 6 bases. The sequence came from a woman in her 30s in good health and CMV-seropositive. The CDR3 region has the sequence CASRLPGDRNSNEQFF. The sequenced DNA is TGTGCCAGCAGACTTCCGGGAGACAGGAACTCGAATGAGCAGTTCTTC.